What follows are 4 T cell receptor beta chains derived from one specimen sequenced in a study of cytomegalovirus exposure and HLA in healthy donors. Vbeta (60) and Jbeta (13) primers were used in the PCR. Only in-frame clones appear in the TCRdb table, and some are missing; sequencing was by immunoSEQ multiplex PCR. The sample lists some 60,000 clones, roughly 87% occurring once. Material for sequencing was PBMCs. The receptors originated from a female donor in good health and CMV-seronegative.

The genes are TRBV21-1 and TRBJ1-2; the table gives TRBD1 as D, unverified against the DNA. TRBV21-1 is marked as a pseudogene. The CDR3 runs 15 residues. The DNA for the CDR3 is TGTGCCAGCAGCACCCGACAGCCCCCTAACTATGGCTACACCTTC. Amino acid sequence: CASSTRQPPNYGYTF.

The CDR3 loop reads CSVEKDNLYGYTF. CDR3 nucleotide sequence: TGCAGCGTTGAGAAGGACAACCTCTATGGCTACACCTTC. This sequence joins TRBV29-1 and TRBJ1-2, with a tentative D call TRBD1 (5 bases). This CDR3 comprises 13 residues. The germline V and J ends were trimmed by 3 bases and 4 bases, with 12 bases remaining between them. Germline values: CDR1 SQVTM, CDR2 ANQGSEA.

The J gene is TRBJ1-2, the V gene TRBV19, with TRBD1 matching 7 bases. Germline CDR1 is LNHDA and CDR2 is SQIVND (reference sequence). Trimming at V came to 5 bases and at J to 4 bases, leaving 7 bases not matched to a gene. CDR3 length equals 14 residues. For the CDR3, the DNA is TGTGCCAGTAGTCCCGACAGGGCTGGCTATGGCTACACCTTC. Its protein product is CASSPDRAGYGYTF.

The chain is built from TRBV30 and TRBJ1-3; possibly TRBD1 for D (6 bases). Deletions cut 4 bases from V and 4 bases from J, with 14 bases between. In germline, CDR1 is GTSNPN, CDR2 SVGIG (reference sequence). There are 14 residues in the CDR3. The CDR3 reads CAWKNRDTGNTIYF. In nucleotides, the CDR3 is TGTGCCTGGAAAAACCGGGACACCGGAAACACCATATATTTT.